This TCR beta chain was captured by sequencing in a study of beta chain features in type 1 diabetes. Reverse transcription of all isolated RNA meant that expressed TCRB transcripts were sequenced. The method was immunoSEQ multiplex PCR; TCRdb's version includes in-frame clones alone and lacks a portion of them. Of around 450,000 clones listed, more than 9.5% are singletons. The germline V gene has CDR1 MGHRA and CDR2 YSYEKL. This CDR3 region has 13 residues. The V end lost 3 bases, the J end lost 4 bases, and 9 bases lay between the germline ends. The clonotype originates from a woman under 30 in good health. V and J are TRBV4-1 and TRBJ1-2, with a possible D match to TRBD1 (5 bases). Sequenced material: naive CD4+ T cells from blood. CDR3 in DNA: TGCGCCAGCAGCCAGGAGGGGAGCTATGGCTACACCTTC. Its protein product is CASSQEGSYGYTF.